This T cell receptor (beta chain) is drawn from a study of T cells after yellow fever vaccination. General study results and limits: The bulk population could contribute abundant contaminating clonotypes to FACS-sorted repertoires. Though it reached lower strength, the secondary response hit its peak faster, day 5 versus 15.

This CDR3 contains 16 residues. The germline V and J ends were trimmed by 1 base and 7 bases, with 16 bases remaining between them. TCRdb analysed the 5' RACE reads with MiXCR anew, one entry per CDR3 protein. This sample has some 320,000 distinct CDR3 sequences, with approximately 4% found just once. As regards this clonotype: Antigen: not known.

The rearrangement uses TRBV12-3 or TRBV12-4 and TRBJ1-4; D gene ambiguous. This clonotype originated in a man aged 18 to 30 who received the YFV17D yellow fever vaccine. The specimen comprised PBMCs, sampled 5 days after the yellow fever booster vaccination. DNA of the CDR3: TGTGCCAGCAGTTTAGACTGGCAAGCGGAGGGTGAAAAACTGTTTTTT. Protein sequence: CASSLDWQAEGEKLFF.